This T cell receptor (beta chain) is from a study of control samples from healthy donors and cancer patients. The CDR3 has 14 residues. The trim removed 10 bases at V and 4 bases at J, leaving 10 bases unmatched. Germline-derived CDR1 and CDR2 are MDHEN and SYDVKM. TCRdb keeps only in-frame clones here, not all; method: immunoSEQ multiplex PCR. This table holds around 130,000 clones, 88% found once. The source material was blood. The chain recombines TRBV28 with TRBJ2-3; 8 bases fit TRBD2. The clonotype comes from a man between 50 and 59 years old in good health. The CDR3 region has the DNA TGTGCCACCGGGGGCGGGGGGATGGCAGATACGCAGTATTTT. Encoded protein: CATGGGGMADTQYF.